A single sample is the source of the 28 T cell receptor beta chains below, sequenced in a study of primary melanoma T cells and metastatic recurrence. Here immunoSEQ multiplex PCR was the method, and the copy in TCRdb shows in-frame clones only, minus some. Among 620 or so clones listed, roughly three quarters were seen once. The sequencing sample was made of melanoma tumor tissue. The receptors were sampled from a human donor with melanoma.

CDR3 region: CASSLGDRGTGELFF. In DNA, the CDR3 is TGCGCCAGCAGCTTGGGGGACAGGGGTACCGGGGAGCTGTTTTTT. V and J are TRBV5-1 and TRBJ2-2; 10 bases line up with TRBD1. V lost 0 bases to trimming and J lost 5 bases; unmatched junction nucleotides: 1. Per germline, CDR1 SGHRS and CDR2 YFSETQ. CDR3 size: 15 residues.

The CDR3: CASSPSKRDPSSGANVLTF. The CDR3 region has the DNA TGTGCCAGCAGCCCCTCGAAAAGGGACCCTAGCTCTGGGGCCAACGTCCTGACTTTC. The rearrangement uses TRBV11-3 and TRBJ2-6; tentatively, D is TRBD1 or TRBD2 (5 bases each). CDR3 length: 19 amino acids. The germline gives CDR1 SGHNT, CDR2 YENEEA. Trimming removed 5 bases from V and 0 bases from J, with 20 bases in between.

This clone was detected once. V usage is TRBV30 and J usage is TRBJ2-2; unclear D gene. The CDR3 runs 14 residues. Germline V CDR1 and CDR2: GTSNPN, SVGIG (reference sequence). V lost 2 bases, J lost 3 bases, and 10 bases lay in between. This chain's CDR3 is CAWSIRHYTGELFF. CDR3 nucleotides: TGTGCCTGGAGTATCCGTCATTACACCGGGGAGCTGTTTTTT.

DNA of the CDR3: TGTGCCAGCAGTTACTCGAGTCTAGGGAACACTGAAGCTTTCTTT. It is translated as CASSYSSLGNTEAFF. The V gene is TRBV6-8, the J gene TRBJ1-1; no reliable D call. The CDR3 is 15 residues long. Looked up from germline, CDR1 is MNHGY and CDR2 is SAAAGT. V was trimmed by 0 bases and J by 1 base, leaving 9 bases between them.

CDR3 nucleotide sequence: TGTGCCAGCAGGATCGAGGGATTTCTAGAAAAACTGTTTTTT. Its translation is CASRIEGFLEKLFF. The J gene is TRBJ1-4, the V gene TRBV28; D remains unclear. This CDR3 has 14 residues. CDR1 MDHEN and CDR2 SYDVKM come from the germline V gene. V lost 6 bases to trimming and J lost 8 bases, with 16 bases between them.

With respect to this clone: An end of the junction differs from the germline gene, which may be a read error. V is TRBV7-1 and J is TRBJ2-3, with D maybe TRBD1 (6 bases). TRBV7-1 qualifies as an ORF whose function is uncertain. This CDR3 comprises 13 residues. This CDR3 reads CASSLERGQLSHF. As DNA, the CDR3 is TGTGCCAGCAGCTTAGAAAGGGGACAACTTTCGCATTTT.

The J gene is TRBJ1-5, the V gene TRBV28, with a tentative D call TRBD1 (5 bases). Trimming left V 1 base short and J 9 bases short, with 13 bases between. This CDR3 spans 14 amino acids. From germline, CDR1 is MDHEN and CDR2 SYDVKM. CDR3 bases: TGTGCCAGCAGTTTATCTGGGGGTTATGGGCCCCAGCATTTT. Residues: CASSLSGGYGPQHF.

V usage is TRBV19 and J usage is TRBJ1-5; 8 nucleotides agree with TRBD1. Trimming cost V 4 bases and J 0 bases; bases outside gene matches: 5. There are 16 residues in the CDR3. Germline CDR1 and CDR2: LNHDA and SQIVND (reference sequence). DNA of the CDR3: TGTGCCAGTAGTAGCAAACAGGGGGTTAGCAATCAGCCCCAGCATTTT. This sequence encodes CASSSKQGVSNQPQHF.

In this sample, this clone turned up once. The V call is TRBV11-3, the J call TRBJ2-1; 8 nucleotides agree with TRBD1. The CDR3 totals 15 residues. Per the germline V gene, CDR1 is SGHNT and CDR2 is YENEEA. Trimming cost V 4 bases and J 10 bases; bases outside gene matches: 12. The CDR3: CASSSPGQAPLEQFF. For the CDR3, the DNA is TGTGCCAGCAGCTCACCGGGACAGGCGCCTTTGGAGCAGTTCTTC.

The J gene is TRBJ2-3, the V gene TRBV15, with D perhaps TRBD1 or TRBD2 (5 bases each). CDR1 is LNHNV and CDR2 is YYDKDF in the germline V gene (reference sequence). V was cut by 0 bases and J by 0 bases, with 10 bases left in between. CDR3 length: 16 residues. CDR3 DNA sequence: TGTGCCACCAGCAGAGATCTGGGGGTTAGCACAGATACGCAGTATTTT. Translation gives CATSRDLGVSTDTQYF.

This clone showed up just once. The chain joins TRBV28 to TRBJ2-1; D perhaps matches TRBD1 (6 bases). This CDR3 is 14 amino acids long. CDR1 is MDHEN, CDR2 SYDVKM, per germline. Trimming pared 7 bases from V and 4 bases from J, leaving 14 bases between. The CDR3 DNA sequence: TGTGCCAGCAATATACAGGGTCGGTACAATGAGCAGTTCTTC. Its protein is CASNIQGRYNEQFF.

The chain employs TRBV11-3 and TRBJ2-1; no clear D. Germline V gene lookup returns CDR1 SGHNT and CDR2 YENEEA. Trimming left V 5 bases short and J 7 bases short, with 15 bases between. The CDR3 sequence is 14 residues long. CDR3 loop: CASSPWARPNEQFF. The CDR3 nucleotides read TGTGCCAGCAGCCCCTGGGCTCGGCCGAATGAGCAGTTCTTC.

V and J are TRBV29-1 and TRBJ2-7; no firm D call. CDR1 and CDR2 (germline): SQVTM, ANQGSEA. The CDR3 runs to 12 residues. Between the trimmed V and J ends, which lost 6 bases and 5 bases, there was a span of 14 bases. CDR3 DNA: TGCAGCGTCTCCCCGACGGGTAACGAGCAGTACTTC. Its translation is CSVSPTGNEQYF.

This clone was counted a single time. This chain connects TRBV19 to TRBJ2-2, with D uncertain. The CDR3 consists of 14 residues. Per the germline V gene, CDR1 is LNHDA and CDR2 is SQIVND (reference sequence). The ends were cut back, 3 bases at V and 7 bases at J, with 12 bases in the middle. The CDR3 is CASSIPTGHGELFF. CDR3 in DNA: TGTGCCAGTAGTATCCCTACCGGGCACGGGGAGCTGTTTTTT.

The V gene is TRBV7-6, the J gene TRBJ1-1; D is ambiguous. This CDR3 contains 15 residues. Trimming cost V 3 bases and J 4 bases, with 15 bases left between them. Per the germline V gene, CDR1 is SGHVS and CDR2 is FNYEAQ. CDR3 nucleotide sequence: TGTGCCAGCAGCTTTTCTGTTGAAGGTGGCACTGAAGCTTTCTTT. It specifies CASSFSVEGGTEAFF.

The chain uses TRBV6-8 and TRBJ2-7; D perhaps matches TRBD1 (6 bases). Per the germline V gene, CDR1 is MNHGY and CDR2 is SAAAGT. Trimming shortened V by 0 bases and J by 5 bases, and 8 bases separated the two germline ends. This CDR3 contains 13 residues. The CDR3 spells CASSYSQGNEQYF. The CDR3 DNA follows: TGTGCCAGCAGTTACTCCCAGGGGAACGAGCAGTACTTC.

The genes are TRBV11-3 and TRBJ2-1; 7 bases are shared with TRBD2. Germline V CDR1 and CDR2: SGHNT, YENEEA. The CDR3 is 15 amino acids. V shed 0 bases, J shed 10 bases, and the junction held 9 bases outside the gene matches. The CDR3 is CASSLDSGRLKEQFF. In nucleotides, the CDR3 is TGTGCCAGCAGCTTAGATAGCGGGCGTCTAAAGGAGCAGTTCTTC.

The chain links TRBV6-8 to TRBJ1-5; 7 bases are shared with TRBD1. Per the germline V gene, CDR1 is MNHGY and CDR2 is SAAAGT. The CDR3 is 13 amino acids. In DNA form, the CDR3 reads TGTGCTCATAACAGGGGAAGCAATCAGCCCCAGCATTTT. The encoded protein is CAHNRGSNQPQHF.

The J gene is TRBJ1-1, the V gene TRBV7-1, with TRBD1 identical over 7 bases. TRBV7-1 is an ORF; its function is uncertain. This CDR3 comprises 13 residues. V lost 6 bases and J lost 5; bases outside the gene matches: 6. The CDR3 spells CASSQTTGTEAFF. The CDR3 DNA follows: TGTGCCAGCAGTCAAACGACAGGGACTGAAGCTTTCTTT.

This chain links TRBV30 with TRBJ1-2, with 11 nucleotides matching TRBD1. The length of the CDR3 is 13 residues. J gave up 7 bases and V 4 bases, and 5 bases lay outside the gene matches. Germline lookup yields CDR1 GTSNPN and CDR2 SVGIG (reference sequence). The CDR3 sequence: CAWMGTGGFGYTF. The CDR3 DNA sequence: TGTGCCTGGATGGGGACAGGGGGTTTTGGCTACACCTTC.

The chain employs TRBV11-3 and TRBJ2-1, with TRBD2 matching 8 bases. V shed 3 bases and J 9 bases; nucleotides not matched to a gene: 7. The CDR3 runs 14 residues. CDR1 is SGHNT, CDR2 YENEEA, per germline. CDR3 in amino acids: CASSLGAGAGEQFF. The CDR3 DNA sequence: TGTGCCAGCAGCTTGGGAGCGGGAGCAGGTGAGCAGTTCTTC.

The chain combines TRBV7-6 with TRBJ2-1; D may be TRBD2 (6 bases). The CDR3 sequence is 16 residues long. The germline CDR1 and CDR2 sequences are SGHVS and FNYEAQ. The germline V and J ends were trimmed by 3 bases and 2 bases, with 14 bases remaining between them. The CDR3 sequence: CASSLGGVETYNEQFF. The CDR3 DNA sequence: TGTGCCAGCAGCTTGGGGGGTGTGGAGACCTACAATGAGCAGTTCTTC. The variable domain in full, completed from reference TRBV7-6 and TRBJ2-1, reads GAGVSQSPRYKVTKRGQDVALRCDPISGHVSLYWYRQALGQGPEFLTYFNYEAQQDKSGLPNDRFSAERPEGSISTLTIQRTEQRDSAMYRCASSLGGVETYNEQFFGPGTRLTVL.

This rearrangement joins TRBV29-1 to TRBJ1-5; 12 bases fit TRBD1. Looked up from germline, CDR1 is SQVTM and CDR2 is ANQGSEA. V gave up 6 bases and J gave up 6 bases; unmatched junction bases: 3. The CDR3 sequence is 13 residues long. CDR3 sequence: CSVGQGAGQPQHF. DNA of the CDR3: TGCAGCGTGGGACAGGGGGCAGGTCAGCCCCAGCATTTT.

The rearrangement uses TRBV11-3 and TRBJ1-1, with D hard to call. Trimming removed 5 bases at V and 2 bases at J, with 15 bases between. This CDR3 has 15 residues. Per the germline V gene, CDR1 is SGHNT and CDR2 is YENEEA. The CDR3 loop reads CASSPRTGSNTEAFF. The CDR3 bases are TGTGCCAGCAGCCCCCGAACTGGATCCAACACTGAAGCTTTCTTT.

The chain combines TRBV15 with TRBJ1-1, with D hard to call. Trimming took 3 bases from V and 0 from J, leaving 14 bases between them. This CDR3 region has 16 residues. Germline loops: CDR1 LNHNV, CDR2 YYDKDF (reference sequence). CDR3 in amino acids: CATSRGQVPMNTEAFF. The CDR3 nucleotides are TGTGCCACCAGCAGGGGTCAGGTCCCAATGAACACTGAAGCTTTCTTT.

V and J are TRBV10-2 and TRBJ1-2; D is possibly TRBD1 (6 bases). Germline V gene sequence: CDR1 WSHSY, CDR2 SAAADI. This CDR3 comprises 12 residues. CDR3 sequence reads: CGVGGFNYGYTF. CDR3 in DNA: TGCGGGGTAGGGGGATTCAACTATGGCTACACCTTC.

The chain has TRBV7-1 and TRBJ2-3; the match to TRBD1 covers 9 bases. TRBV7-1 is labeled an ORF, and its function is uncertain. V lost 4 bases, J lost 7 bases, and 6 bases stayed unmatched. The CDR3 has 14 residues. CDR3 nucleotides: TGTGCCAGCAGCTGGGACAGGGAATTTAATACGCAGTATTTT. Its translation is CASSWDREFNTQYF.

The chain combines TRBV19 with TRBJ1-1; no clear D. Germline CDR1 LNHDA, CDR2 SQIVND (reference sequence). V was shortened by 5 bases and J by 6 bases, with 13 bases between the two germline ends. The CDR3 is 13 amino acids. In DNA, the CDR3 is TGTGCCAGTAGTCCCCTAGTGTTCGCTGAAGCTTTCTTT. Translating gives CASSPLVFAEAFF.